Following are 6 T cell receptor beta chains from one sample sequenced in a study of CD8 T cells in Susac syndrome. RNA in amounts of about 0.45 to 1 ug was reverse transcribed with random hexamers. Each CDR3 protein gets one entry after TCRdb re-called the immunoSEQ multiplex PCR reads with MiXCR. This sample has some 300,000 distinct CDR3 sequences, with about 82% found just once. The sample was CD8+ T cells from PBMCs. All receptors come from a human donor with multiple sclerosis.

The chain is built from TRBV27 and TRBJ1-1; D possibly corresponds to TRBD1 (6 bases). The CDR3 runs to 18 residues. Looked up from germline, CDR1 is MNHEY and CDR2 is SMNVEV (reference sequence). Trimming removed 0 bases at V and 5 bases at J, with 22 bases between. The CDR3 here is CASSLSPRDITLGTEAFF. For the CDR3, the DNA is TGTGCCAGCAGTTTATCTCCAAGGGACATTACTTTGGGGACTGAAGCTTTCTTT.

The chain combines TRBV9 with TRBJ1-2; D is unclear. V shed 6 bases and J shed 0 bases, with 12 bases lying between them. Germline CDR1 reads SGDLS; CDR2 reads YYNGEE. The CDR3 has 14 amino acids. CDR3 amino acids: CASNPPGTNYGYTF. CDR3 nucleotides: TGTGCCAGCAACCCCCCGGGAACTAACTATGGCTACACCTTC.

This sequence joins TRBV15 and TRBJ2-1; weak D call: TRBD1 (5 bases). Germline values: CDR1 LNHNV, CDR2 YYDKDF (reference sequence). V dropped 3 bases and J dropped 7 bases, with 13 bases sitting between them. This CDR3 spans 14 amino acids. This CDR3 reads CATSRKVTENEQFF. As DNA, the CDR3 is TGTGCCACCAGCAGGAAGGTGACAGAGAATGAGCAGTTCTTC.

The rearrangement links TRBV7-9 to TRBJ2-1; D gene unclear. There are 13 residues in the CDR3. The germline CDR1 and CDR2 sequences are SEHNR and FQNEAQ (reference sequence). V lost 3 bases and J 6 bases, leaving 9 bases between the germline ends. This CDR3 is CASSFWVGNEQFF. The CDR3 bases are TGTGCCAGCAGCTTCTGGGTGGGCAATGAGCAGTTCTTC.

The gene calls are TRBV3-1 and TRBJ1-2; D unresolved. The germline CDR1 and CDR2 sequences are LGHDT and YNNKEL (reference sequence). V was cut by 0 bases and J by 4 bases, with 12 bases left in between. This CDR3 has 15 residues. The DNA of the CDR3 is TGTGCCAGCAGCCAAGATTTGCGGCAGACCTATGGCTACACCTTC. This encodes CASSQDLRQTYGYTF.

The CDR3 here is CSVPSWSSYNEQFF. The CDR3 region has the DNA TGCAGCGTCCCCTCCTGGAGCTCCTACAATGAGCAGTTCTTC. The J gene is TRBJ2-1, the V gene TRBV29-1; D gene ambiguous. The germline gives CDR1 SQVTM, CDR2 ANQGSEA. The length of the CDR3 is 14 residues. The V end was cut by 6 bases, the J end by 0 bases, with 12 bases between.